What follows describes a single TCR beta chain. The antigen remains unidentified. TCRdb re-called the 5' RACE reads through MiXCR, storing one row per CDR3 protein. The sample lists a few hundred thousand distinct CDR3 sequences; roughly an eighth were seen once. The CDR3 is made up of 13 amino acids. The ends were cut back, 0 bases at V and 11 bases at J, with 13 bases in the middle. CDR1 and CDR2 from the germline V gene are MGHRA and YSYEKL. This record comes from a study of T-cell memory formation after mild COVID-19. At the level of the study: Clusters of TCRs were largely donor specific.

Findings and caveats of the study: Clones that contracted from day 15 to 85 had balanced CD4/CD8; later expanders were CD4+ biased. The study found contracting CD4+ clones mainly in CM and EM and contracting CD8+ clones in EMRA.

This sequence originates from a man between 18 and 35 years old who had mild COVID-19 (a few samples of this study predate the infection). Cell type and time point are not known. This chain joins TRBV4-1 and TRBJ1-1; D call uncertain. Sample: PBMCs or a T cell subset sorted from them (not recorded which). CDR3 nucleotide sequence: TGCGCCAGCAGCCAAGATAGGCAGAACCCCGCTTTCTTT. Its translation is CASSQDRQNPAFF.